The 15 T cell receptor beta chains listed next were all sequenced from one sample in a study of control samples from healthy donors and cancer patients. The method was immunoSEQ multiplex PCR; TCRdb's version includes in-frame clones alone and lacks a portion of them. Among over 150,000 clones, roughly 94% were seen once, and the ten largest hold roughly 1.3%. Input material: blood. Source of these receptors: a woman between 18 and 29 years old in good health.

The chain recombines TRBV4-3 with TRBJ2-2; D may match TRBD1 or TRBD2 (6 bases each). Per germline, CDR1 LGHNA and CDR2 YSLEER. The CDR3 sequence is 16 residues long. V lost 5 bases, J lost 7 bases, and 20 bases lay in between. The chain's CDR3 is CASSSRTRGQGGELFF. Written as DNA, the CDR3 is TGCGCCAGCAGCTCCCGTACCCGGGGGCAGGGCGGGGAGCTGTTTTTT.

V and J are TRBV9 and TRBJ2-2, with unresolved D. V was pared by 2 bases and J by 0 bases, with 5 bases between. The CDR3 length is 14 residues. In germline, CDR1 is SGDLS, CDR2 YYNGEE. As DNA, the CDR3 is TGTGCCAGCAGCGTCCGACCGAACACCGGGGAGCTGTTTTTT. Its translation: CASSVRPNTGELFF.

This clone was detected ten times or more. This sample also contains other DNA sequences that code for the same CDR3. The V gene is TRBV12-3 or TRBV12-4, the J gene TRBJ1-2; no definite D call. V was clipped by 5 bases and J by 5 bases, with 9 bases between them. CDR3 size: 12 residues. CDR3 residues: CASSLQTYGYTF. CDR3 coding DNA: TGTGCCAGCAGTCTCCAGACGTATGGCTACACCTTC.

The chain is built from TRBV28 and TRBJ1-4; unclear D gene. Germline V lookup: CDR1 MDHEN, CDR2 SYDVKM. The length of the CDR3 is 18 residues. V lost 3 bases to trimming and J lost 3 bases, with 20 bases between them. Written as DNA, the CDR3 is TGTGCCAGCAGTTTTCTCTCGGTGCGGGGTATAGCTAATGAAAAACTGTTTTTT. It is translated as CASSFLSVRGIANEKLFF.

V and J are TRBV6-5 and TRBJ2-7; D possibly uses TRBD1 or TRBD2 (6 bases each). CDR3 size: 15 residues. The germline CDR1 and CDR2 sequences are MNHEY and SVGAGI. The V end lost 6 bases, the J end lost 1 base, and 16 bases lay between the germline ends. In nucleotides, the CDR3 is TGTGCCAGCAGCCGGGGGCCCCGACTTTCCTACGAGCAGTACTTC. Translated, it gives CASSRGPRLSYEQYF.

The chain recombines TRBV5-4 with TRBJ1-2; TRBD1 might be the D (6 bases). This CDR3 has 14 amino acids. The V gene's germline CDR1 is SGHNT and CDR2 YYREEE (reference sequence). Between the trimmed V and J ends, which lost 4 bases and 13 bases, there was a span of 23 bases. CDR3 residues: CASSNPPGSPGVTF. DNA for the CDR3: TGTGCCAGCAGCAACCCACCGGGCTCCCCAGGGGTCACCTTC.

This chain links TRBV15 with TRBJ2-3; TRBD1 matches 8 bases. Per the germline V gene, CDR1 is LNHNV and CDR2 is YYDKDF (reference sequence). With V trimmed by 9 bases and J by 0 bases, 14 bases remained unmatched. The CDR3 runs to 17 residues. The CDR3, as DNA: TGTGCCACTGACAGGGGAGAGGGTGAATCTAGCACAGATACGCAGTATTTT. It encodes CATDRGEGESSTDTQYF.

The chain uses TRBV6-4 and TRBJ2-2, with D possibly being TRBD1 or TRBD2 (5 bases each). The V end lost 3 bases, the J end lost 6 bases, and 14 bases lay between the germline ends. Germline CDR1 reads MRHNA; CDR2 reads SNTAGT. This CDR3 has 15 amino acids. The chain's CDR3 is CASSEKVEGSGELFF. CDR3 nucleotides: TGTGCCAGCAGTGAAAAGGTTGAGGGGTCCGGGGAGCTGTTTTTT.

V usage is TRBV6-2 or TRBV6-3 and J usage is TRBJ2-5; TRBD2 aligns across 7 bases. CDR3 length equals 21 residues. Germline CDR1 and CDR2: MNHEY and SVGEGT. J lost 1 base, V lost 2 bases, and 22 bases had no gene match. The CDR3 spells CASSYTVGVLERSGAQETQYF. The CDR3 DNA reads as TGTGCCAGCAGTTACACAGTTGGGGTATTAGAGCGGAGCGGGGCCCAAGAGACCCAGTACTTC.

The chain recombines TRBV10-3 with TRBJ2-2; no definite D call. Germline V gene data show CDR1 as ENHRY and CDR2 as SYGVKD. Deletions cut 3 bases from V and 0 bases from J, with 8 bases between. The CDR3 is made up of 15 amino acids. CDR3 DNA: TGTGCCATCAGTGACCTCCCAGCGAACACCGGGGAGCTGTTTTTT. Encoded protein: CAISDLPANTGELFF.

The genes are TRBV24-1 and TRBJ2-5; D is uncertain. Germline CDR1 is KGHDR and CDR2 is SFDVKD. The ends were cut back, 5 bases at V and 2 bases at J, with 11 bases in the middle. This CDR3 contains 14 residues. For the CDR3, the DNA is TGTGCCACCAGTGCCTCAGGCATACAAGAGACCCAGTACTTC. Amino acid sequence: CATSASGIQETQYF.

The V gene is TRBV7-2, the J gene TRBJ2-1; 14 bases align to TRBD2. Germline V gene sequence: CDR1 SGHTA, CDR2 FQGNSA. V trimming: 1 base; J trimming: 9 bases; junction bases outside the gene matches: 8. The CDR3 runs 17 residues. The CDR3 region has the DNA TGTGCCAGCAGCTTAGGGTCGGGACTAGCGGGGGCTCGTGAGCAGTTCTTC. This translates into CASSLGSGLAGAREQFF.

The chain carries TRBV19 and TRBJ2-3; the D gene is possibly TRBD1 (7 bases). CDR3 length equals 14 residues. V lost 4 bases to trimming and J lost 5 bases, with 13 bases between them. Per the germline V gene, CDR1 is LNHDA and CDR2 is SQIVND (reference sequence). Written as DNA, the CDR3 is TGTGCCAGTAGTACTTCTCAGGGGGGAGATACGCAGTATTTT. Encoded protein: CASSTSQGGDTQYF.

This clone came up once. The chain uses TRBV9 and TRBJ1-4; the D is unclear. The CDR3 spans 13 residues. V lost 3 bases and J lost 7, with 10 bases in between. CDR1 is SGDLS and CDR2 is YYNGEE in the germline V gene. The CDR3 sequence is CASSASSSEKLFF. In DNA form, the CDR3 reads TGTGCCAGCAGCGCCTCCTCTAGTGAAAAACTGTTTTTT.

CDR3: CARHRGGSVTETQYF. In DNA form, the CDR3 reads TGCGCCAGGCATCGGGGGGGGTCGGTAACAGAGACCCAGTACTTC. The chain recombines TRBV10-1 with TRBJ2-5, with 8 nucleotides matching TRBD2. The CDR3 contains 15 residues. V was clipped by 9 bases and J by 4 bases; unmatched bases: 13. Germline V lookup: CDR1 WNHNN, CDR2 SYGVQD (reference sequence).